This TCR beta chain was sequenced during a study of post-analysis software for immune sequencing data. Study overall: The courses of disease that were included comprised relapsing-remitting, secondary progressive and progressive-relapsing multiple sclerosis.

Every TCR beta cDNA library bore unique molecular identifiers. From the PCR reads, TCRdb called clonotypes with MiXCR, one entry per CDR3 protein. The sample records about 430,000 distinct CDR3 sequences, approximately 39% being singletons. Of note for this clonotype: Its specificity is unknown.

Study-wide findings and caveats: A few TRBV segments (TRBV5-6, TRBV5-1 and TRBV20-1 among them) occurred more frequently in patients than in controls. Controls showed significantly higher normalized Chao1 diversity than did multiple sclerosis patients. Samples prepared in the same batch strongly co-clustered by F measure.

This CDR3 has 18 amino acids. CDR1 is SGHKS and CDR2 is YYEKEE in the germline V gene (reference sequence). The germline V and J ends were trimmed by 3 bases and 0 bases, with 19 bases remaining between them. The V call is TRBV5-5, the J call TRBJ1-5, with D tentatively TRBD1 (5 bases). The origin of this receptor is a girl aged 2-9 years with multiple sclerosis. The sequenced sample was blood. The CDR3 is CASSSNRWGGNSNQPQHF. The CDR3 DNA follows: TGTGCCAGCAGCTCCAACCGATGGGGGGGAAATAGCAATCAGCCCCAGCATTTT.